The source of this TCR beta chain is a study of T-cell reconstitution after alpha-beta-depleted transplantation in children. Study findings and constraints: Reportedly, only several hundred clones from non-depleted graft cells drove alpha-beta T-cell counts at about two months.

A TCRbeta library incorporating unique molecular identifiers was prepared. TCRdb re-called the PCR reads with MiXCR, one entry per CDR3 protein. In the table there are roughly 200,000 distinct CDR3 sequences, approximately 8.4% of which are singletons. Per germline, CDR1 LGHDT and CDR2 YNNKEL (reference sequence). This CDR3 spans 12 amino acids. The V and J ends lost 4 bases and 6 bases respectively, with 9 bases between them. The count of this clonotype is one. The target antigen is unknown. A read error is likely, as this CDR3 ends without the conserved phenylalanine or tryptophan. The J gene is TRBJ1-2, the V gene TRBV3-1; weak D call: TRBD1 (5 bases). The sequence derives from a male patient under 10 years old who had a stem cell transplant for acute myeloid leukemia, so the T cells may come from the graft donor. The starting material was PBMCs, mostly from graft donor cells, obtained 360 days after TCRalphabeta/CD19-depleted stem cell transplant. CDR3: CASSRRGNGYTY. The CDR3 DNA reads TGTGCCAGCAGCCGTCGGGGGAATGGCTACACCTAC.